The following is a T cell receptor (beta chain) sequence with its context. Measured with immunoSEQ multiplex PCR; TCRdb has only the in-frame clones, and not every one. The top ten hold about 0.34% of the sample, which has roughly 2,500,000 clones, 80% to 95% seen once. The CDR3 has 19 residues. Germline CDR1 reads MDHEN; CDR2 reads SYDVKM. The V and J ends lost 7 bases and 1 base, in that order; junction bases with no gene match: 11. These data originate in a study of shared clonotypes between healthy human individuals. Material for sequencing was naive CD4+ T cells from PBMCs. Indicated subset: CD45RA+ positively selected. V is TRBV28 and J is TRBJ2-4; TRBD2 matches 15 bases. This clonotype was obtained from a man aged 18-30 years in good health. Some clones in this sample may be carry-over from other donors' samples. The CDR3 protein is CASTPRTSGRAVAKNIQYF. The CDR3 coding sequence is TGTGCCAGCACCCCTCGGACTAGCGGGAGGGCCGTTGCCAAAAACATTCAGTACTTC.